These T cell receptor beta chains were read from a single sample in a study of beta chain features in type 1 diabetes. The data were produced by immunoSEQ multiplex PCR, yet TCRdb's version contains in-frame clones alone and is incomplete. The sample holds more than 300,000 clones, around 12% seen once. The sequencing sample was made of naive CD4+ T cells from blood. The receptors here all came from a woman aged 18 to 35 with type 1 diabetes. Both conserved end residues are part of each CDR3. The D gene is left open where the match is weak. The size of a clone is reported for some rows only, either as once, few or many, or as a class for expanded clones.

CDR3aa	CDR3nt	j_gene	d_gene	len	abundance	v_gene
CASSVGQGPSYEQYF	TGTGCCAGCAGTGTCGGGCAGGGCCCCTCCTACGAGCAGTACTTC	TRBJ2-7	.	15	.	TRBV9
CASSYRDRTTTGELFF	TGTGCCAGCAGCTACCGGGACAGGACCACAACCGGGGAGCTGTTTTTT	TRBJ2-2	TRBD1	16	once	TRBV5-6
CASSATDTQYF	TGTGCCAGCAGCGCGACAGATACGCAGTATTTT	TRBJ2-3	.	11	few	TRBV9
CASTLTGELFF	TGTGCCAGCACCTTAACCGGGGAGCTGTTTTTT	TRBJ2-2	.	11	.	TRBV28
CASSSGQDNSPLHF	TGTGCCAGCAGCTCGGGACAGGATAATTCACCCCTCCACTTT	TRBJ1-6	TRBD1	14	few	TRBV7-9
CASGSNTGTETQYF	TGTGCTAGTGGGTCGAATACAGGGACAGAGACCCAGTACTTC	TRBJ2-5	.	14	.	TRBV12-5
CASDEGGGAFF	TGTGCCAGCGATGAGGGGGGGGGAGCTTTCTTT	TRBJ1-1	.	11	few	TRBV7-9
CAIRFPGAGELFF	TGTGCAATACGATTTCCGGGGGCCGGGGAGCTGTTTTTT	TRBJ2-2	.	13	.	TRBV19
CASSPREDSYEQYF	TGTGCCAGCTCACCACGGGAGGACTCCTACGAGCAGTACTTC	TRBJ2-7	.	14	.	TRBV18
CASSPGLAGVTEQFF	TGTGCCAGCAGCCCGGGACTAGCGGGAGTCACTGAGCAGTTCTTC	TRBJ2-1	TRBD2	15	.	TRBV14
CASRVALGTDTQYF	TGTGCCAGCAGGGTAGCACTCGGCACAGATACGCAGTATTTT	TRBJ2-3	.	14	few	TRBV6-6
CASSYLAGGPYEQYF	TGTGCCAGCAGCTACCTAGCGGGAGGGCCCTACGAGCAGTACTTC	TRBJ2-7	TRBD2	15	.	TRBV7-2
CATLKRPRGNEQFF	TGTGCCACTTTGAAAAGACCAAGGGGCAATGAGCAGTTCTTC	TRBJ2-1	.	14	.	TRBV28
CASSYSIGDSGYTF	TGTGCCAGCAGTTACTCGATAGGGGACAGTGGCTACACCTTC	TRBJ1-2	TRBD1	14	.	TRBV6-5
CASSLGTGANNEKLFF	TGTGCCAGCAGCCTTGGGACAGGGGCCAATAATGAAAAACTGTTTTTT	TRBJ1-4	TRBD1	16	few	TRBV7-9
CASALNGGISTDTQYF	TGTGCCAGCGCCCTTAACGGCGGGATCTCGACAGATACGCAGTATTTT	TRBJ2-3	.	16	few	TRBV11-2
CASRRSGTGESNEQFF	TGTGCCAGCAGACGCTCCGGGACAGGGGAGAGCAATGAGCAGTTCTTC	TRBJ2-1	TRBD1	16	few	TRBV25-1
CASSSYVQGEQYF	TGTGCCAGCAGTTCGTATGTCCAGGGGGAGCAGTACTTC	TRBJ2-7	.	13	.	TRBV27
CASSLMDRDYEQYF	TGTGCCAGCTCATTAATGGACAGGGACTACGAGCAGTACTTC	TRBJ2-7	TRBD1	14	few	TRBV18
CSVRDLDYGYTF	TGCAGCGTTCGGGACTTGGACTATGGCTACACCTTC	TRBJ1-2	.	12	.	TRBV29-1
CASSPTGPNYGYTF	TGTGCCAGCTCACCGACAGGGCCGAACTATGGCTACACCTTC	TRBJ1-2	TRBD1	14	.	TRBV18
CAWSGLAVRNEQFF	TGTGCCTGGAGTGGGCTAGCGGTGAGGAATGAGCAGTTCTTC	TRBJ2-1	TRBD2	14	.	TRBV30
CASRNFPGDQETQYF	TGCGCCAGCAGAAATTTCCCAGGGGACCAAGAGACCCAGTACTTC	TRBJ2-5	.	15	few	TRBV5-1
CASRYNRDRGRAFF	TGTGCCAGCCGATACAACCGGGACAGGGGCCGGGCTTTCTTT	TRBJ1-1	TRBD1	14	few	TRBV28
CASRNNRVRFEQYF	TGTGCCAGCAGAAACAACAGGGTGCGGTTCGAGCAGTACTTC	TRBJ2-7	.	14	few	TRBV6-5
CASSGKVRGVAGYTF	TGTGCCAGCAGTGGAAAGGTCAGGGGGGTTGCTGGCTACACCTTC	TRBJ1-2	TRBD1	15	few	TRBV2
CSATESTRAPNYEQYF	TGCAGCGCAACCGAATCGACGCGAGCGCCAAACTACGAGCAGTACTTC	TRBJ2-7	.	16	.	TRBV29-1
CASSFSRLRTGELFF	TGTGCCAGCAGCTTCTCTAGACTCCGGACCGGGGAGCTGTTTTTT	TRBJ2-2	.	15	few	TRBV7-2
CASSWNSYNEQFF	TGTGCCAGCAGTTGGAACAGCTACAATGAGCAGTTCTTC	TRBJ2-1	.	13	.	TRBV27
CASSIQGMTYNEQFF	TGTGCCAGTAGTATCCAGGGAATGACCTACAATGAGCAGTTCTTC	TRBJ2-1	.	15	few	TRBV19
CASSLESLLAGEQYF	TGTGCCAGCAGCCTAGAGAGTCTACTGGCAGGCGAGCAGTACTTC	TRBJ2-7	.	15	.	TRBV11-2
CAWTSWGEQYF	TGTGCCTGGACTAGCTGGGGCGAGCAGTACTTC	TRBJ2-7	.	11	few	TRBV30
CASSPRGQSSTDTQYF	TGTGCCAGCAGCCCCCGGGGACAGTCTAGCACAGATACGCAGTATTTT	TRBJ2-3	TRBD1	16	.	TRBV7-9
CASSSPGGVNTEAFF	TGTGCCAGCAGTTCCCCGGGGGGGGTGAACACTGAAGCTTTCTTT	TRBJ1-1	.	15	few	TRBV28
CSASLRLGGYEQYF	TGCAGCGCTTCACTTCGATTAGGAGGCTACGAGCAGTACTTC	TRBJ2-7	.	14	.	TRBV29-1
CASYPQDRALYGYTF	TGTGCCAGCTACCCCCAGGACAGGGCGCTCTATGGCTACACCTTC	TRBJ1-2	TRBD1	15	few	TRBV5-4
CASSLRHRNTEAFF	TGTGCCAGCAGTTTAAGGCACAGGAACACTGAAGCTTTCTTT	TRBJ1-1	.	14	.	TRBV27
CASSPASGGVKTQYF	TGTGCCAGCAGCCCAGCTAGCGGGGGCGTAAAGACCCAGTACTTC	TRBJ2-5	TRBD2	15	few	TRBV7-2
CASSSRTGVYEQYF	TGTGCCAGCAGCTCAAGGACAGGGGTATACGAGCAGTACTTC	TRBJ2-7	TRBD1	14	.	TRBV7-2
CSVGRTGRAYEQYF	TGCAGCGTAGGGAGGACAGGGCGGGCCTACGAGCAGTACTTC	TRBJ2-7	TRBD1	14	.	TRBV29-1
CAISAGGPTGGRLGEQYF	TGTGCCATCAGTGCCGGGGGACCGACAGGGGGCCGACTCGGAGAGCAGTACTTC	TRBJ2-7	TRBD1	18	.	TRBV10-3
CASSERQDGYTF	TGTGCCAGCAGTGAACGCCAGGATGGCTACACCTTC	TRBJ1-2	.	12	.	TRBV2
CASSLVAGEETQYF	TGCGCCAGCAGCTTGGTGGCGGGAGAAGAGACCCAGTACTTC	TRBJ2-5	TRBD2	14	.	TRBV5-1
CAWRGGVWNSPLHF	TGTGCCTGGAGGGGGGGTGTTTGGAATTCACCCCTCCACTTT	TRBJ1-6	.	14	.	TRBV30
CASSQDRTSGRDTQYF	TGCGCCAGCAGCCAAGATCGGACTAGCGGGAGGGATACGCAGTATTTT	TRBJ2-3	TRBD2	16	few	TRBV4-3
CSARDSTEAFF	TGCAGTGCTAGAGATAGTACTGAAGCTTTCTTT	TRBJ1-1	.	11	few	TRBV20-1
CASSRRLDSYEQYF	TGTGCCAGTAGTCGCCGGCTAGACTCCTACGAGCAGTACTTC	TRBJ2-7	.	14	.	TRBV19
CASSHLGMTTDTQYF	TGTGCCAGCAGCCATTTGGGCATGACCACAGATACGCAGTATTTT	TRBJ2-3	.	15	few	TRBV14
CASGPTGYGSPLHF	TGTGCTAGTGGCCCCACAGGGTACGGTTCACCCCTCCACTTT	TRBJ1-6	.	14	few	TRBV12-5
CASSQTPGLPQHF	TGCGCCAGCAGCCAAACTCCTGGTTTACCCCAGCATTTT	TRBJ1-5	.	13	.	TRBV4-3
CSSRLADTQYF	TGCAGCTCCCGGTTGGCAGATACGCAGTATTTT	TRBJ2-3	.	11	.	TRBV29-1
CASSLDKNTEAFF	TGTGCCAGCAGCTTGGACAAGAACACTGAAGCTTTCTTT	TRBJ1-1	.	13	few	TRBV5-8
CASSPQQGAETQYF	TGTGCCAGCAGTCCCCAACAGGGGGCAGAGACCCAGTACTTC	TRBJ2-5	TRBD1	14	.	TRBV27
CASSLVRSTYEQYF	TGTGCCAGCAGCTTAGTACGGTCCACCTACGAGCAGTACTTC	TRBJ2-7	.	14	.	TRBV7-2
CASANPRGEKLFF	TGTGCCAGCGCAAACCCTAGAGGGGAAAAACTGTTTTTT	TRBJ1-4	.	13	few	TRBV6-6
CAISESTGNYGYTF	TGTGCCATCAGTGAGTCGACGGGGAACTATGGCTACACCTTC	TRBJ1-2	.	14	few	TRBV10-3
CASSQELAGGQETQYF	TGTGCCAGCAGCCAAGAACTAGCGGGAGGGCAAGAGACCCAGTACTTC	TRBJ2-5	TRBD2	16	few	TRBV4-2
CASMMNFRQPQHF	TGTGCCAGTATGATGAACTTTCGGCAGCCCCAGCATTTT	TRBJ1-5	.	13	few	TRBV19